One and the same sample provided the 24 T cell receptor beta chains below, sequenced in a study of OX40 agonist ivuxolimab in advanced cancers. Generated by immunoSEQ multiplex PCR, the TCRdb table keeps only in-frame clones and is missing some. The table shows about 48,000 clones, with around 90% occurring only once. The source material was CD4+ or CD8+ T cells sorted from blood, sampled in a trial of the OX40 agonist ivuxolimab. These receptors were obtained from an adult with an advanced solid tumor such as melanoma, head and neck, liver or kidney cancer.

The rearrangement joins TRBV5-1 to TRBJ2-1, with 8 positions matching TRBD2. The CDR3 spans 15 residues. The germline V gene has CDR1 SGHRS and CDR2 YFSETQ. The trim removed 0 bases at V and 5 bases at J, leaving 4 bases unmatched. CDR3 residues: CASSLVAGTHNEQFF. The CDR3 nucleotides read TGCGCCAGCAGCTTGGTAGCGGGGACACACAATGAGCAGTTCTTC.

This rearrangement joins TRBV11-2 to TRBJ2-7, with D unresolved. Germline CDR1 and CDR2: SGHAT and FQNNGV. There are 15 residues in the CDR3. Trimming shortened V by 4 bases and J by 4 bases, and 17 bases separated the two germline ends. The CDR3 spells CASSSIVAASYEQYF. In DNA form, the CDR3 reads TGTGCCAGCAGCTCAATCGTCGCAGCCTCTTACGAGCAGTACTTC.

The chain joins TRBV4-1 to TRBJ1-3; D gene ambiguous. The CDR3 is 15 residues long. Trimming removed 0 bases at V and 0 bases at J, with 6 bases between. Looked up from germline, CDR1 is MGHRA and CDR2 is YSYEKL. This CDR3 reads CASSQDETSGNTIYF. DNA for the CDR3: TGCGCCAGCAGCCAAGATGAGACCTCTGGAAACACCATATATTTT.

The V and J genes are TRBV7-2 and TRBJ2-5, with D perhaps TRBD2 (6 bases). Germline CDR1 and CDR2: SGHTA and FQGNSA. The CDR3 sequence is 17 residues long. The V and J ends lost 5 bases and 5 bases respectively, with 24 bases between them. The CDR3 is CASSPSGQGGSRETQYF. The DNA for the CDR3 is TGTGCCAGCAGCCCCAGTGGGCAGGGAGGATCCAGGGAGACCCAGTACTTC.

V usage is TRBV4-1 and J usage is TRBJ1-1, with D uncertain. Germline CDR1 is MGHRA and CDR2 is YSYEKL. V lost 4 bases and J lost 0, with 6 bases in between. This CDR3 region has 13 residues. In DNA form, the CDR3 reads TGCGCCAGCAGCCCCTCCTTGAACACTGAAGCTTTCTTT. It is translated as CASSPSLNTEAFF.

This sequence joins TRBV19 and TRBJ1-1; no reliable D call. V lost 3 bases and J 5 bases, leaving 13 bases between the germline ends. The CDR3 spans 14 residues. Germline V gives CDR1 LNHDA, CDR2 SQIVND (reference sequence). The CDR3 loop reads CASSMVTWRTEAFF. CDR3 coding DNA: TGTGCCAGTAGTATGGTAACATGGAGGACTGAAGCTTTCTTT.

The CDR3 region has the DNA TGTGCCACCGGGTTGGGGAACACGCAGTATTTT. This codes for CATGLGNTQYF. The rearrangement joins TRBV27 to TRBJ2-3; D unresolved. Trimming took off 10 bases at V and 9 bases at J, with 14 bases between the two ends. The germline V gene encodes CDR1 MNHEY and CDR2 SMNVEV (reference sequence). The CDR3 sequence is 11 residues long.

This clone has a single count. The chain couples TRBV27 to TRBJ2-1; D unclear. CDR1 and CDR2 (germline): MNHEY, SMNVEV (reference sequence). This CDR3 region has 11 residues. V was trimmed by 6 bases and J by 7 bases, leaving 7 bases between them. Here the CDR3 reads CASRYLNEQFF. The CDR3 nucleotides read TGTGCCAGCAGATACCTAAATGAGCAGTTCTTC.

The V gene is TRBV27, the J gene TRBJ1-5; D is uncertain. This CDR3 is built from 14 residues. V gave up 5 bases and J gave up 7 bases, with 15 bases separating them. In germline, CDR1 is MNHEY, CDR2 SMNVEV (reference sequence). CDR3 DNA: TGTGCCAGCAGTACGACCCTCGGCGGACAGCCCCAGCATTTT. This encodes CASSTTLGGQPQHF.

This rearrangement joins TRBV11-2 to TRBJ2-1; TRBD1 or TRBD2 may be the D gene (6 bases each). The germline V gene has CDR1 SGHAT and CDR2 FQNNGV. V gave up 3 bases and J gave up 0 bases, with 15 bases separating them. This CDR3 is built from 17 residues. CDR3 amino acids: CASSFNGGPSSYNEQFF. The CDR3 nucleotides read TGTGCCAGCAGCTTCAATGGGGGGCCTAGCTCCTACAATGAGCAGTTCTTC.

DNA of the CDR3: TGTGCCAGCAGCCCGGGGGTGACCTACGAGCAGTACTTC. Protein product: CASSPGVTYEQYF. V usage is TRBV7-9 and J usage is TRBJ2-7, with D possibly matching TRBD2 (6 bases). V lost 5 bases and J 2 bases, leaving 10 bases between the germline ends. Germline V lookup: CDR1 SEHNR, CDR2 FQNEAQ (reference sequence). The CDR3 spans 13 residues. The variable domain in full, completed from reference TRBV7-9 and TRBJ2-7, reads DTGVSQNPRHKITKRGQNVTFRCDPISEHNRLYWYRQTLGQGPEFLTYFQNEAQLEKSRLLSDRFSAERPKGSFSTLEIQRTEQGDSAMYLCASSPGVTYEQYFGPGTRLTVT.

This clone is a singleton in its sample. The chain is built from TRBV20-1 and TRBJ2-7; no firm D call. V lost 0 bases, J lost 7 bases, and 4 bases lay in between. CDR3 length: 10 amino acids. Germline V gene sequence: CDR1 DFQATT, CDR2 SNEGSKA (reference sequence). The CDR3 nucleotides read TGCAGTGCTAGAGACAGGGAGCAGTACTTC. Its translation: CSARDREQYF.

The CDR3 protein is CASSTMGQGYTDTQYF. The CDR3 bases are TGTGCCAGCAGTACTATGGGACAGGGCTACACAGATACGCAGTATTTT. The chain recombines TRBV6-6 with TRBJ2-3, with 9 bases matching TRBD1. The CDR3 spans 16 residues. The J segment lost 2 bases and the V segment lost 5 bases, leaving 8 bases of the junction unmatched. Germline CDR1 and CDR2: MNHNY and SVGAGI (reference sequence).

This clone was recorded at least ten times. The chain has TRBV11-2 and TRBJ1-1; no clear D gene. Trimming removed 0 bases at V and 1 base at J, with 9 bases between. Germline V gene sequence: CDR1 SGHAT, CDR2 FQNNGV. This CDR3 comprises 15 residues. CDR3 sequence reads: CASSLEGRANTEAFF. CDR3 in DNA: TGTGCCAGCAGCTTAGAAGGGAGAGCGAACACTGAAGCTTTCTTT.

This rearrangement joins TRBV7-2 to TRBJ2-3, with D hard to call. V lost 2 bases and J 5 bases, leaving 8 bases between the germline ends. CDR3 size: 13 residues. Germline V gene lookup returns CDR1 SGHTA and CDR2 FQGNSA. The CDR3 nucleotides are TGTGCCAGCAGCTTATTGGTGCGAGATACGCAGTATTTT. This translates into CASSLLVRDTQYF.

The CDR3 sequence: CASSYGQTGHYGYTF. Here the CDR3 DNA reads TGTGCCAGCAGTTACGGGCAGACAGGGCACTATGGCTACACCTTC. The chain employs TRBV6-5 and TRBJ1-2, with TRBD1 matching 7 bases. Germline loops: CDR1 MNHEY, CDR2 SVGAGI. The trim removed 2 bases at V and 3 bases at J, leaving 6 bases unmatched. This CDR3 has 15 amino acids.

The chain links TRBV10-3 to TRBJ2-1; 10 nucleotides agree with TRBD2. Germline trimming cut 4 bases from V and 7 bases from J; bases unmatched to any gene: 10. The CDR3 loop spans 16 amino acids. Germline lookup yields CDR1 ENHRY and CDR2 SYGVKD. CDR3 amino acids: CAISGPSGGVLNEQFF. CDR3 DNA sequence: TGTGCCATCAGTGGTCCTAGCGGGGGTGTCTTAAATGAGCAGTTCTTC.

J is TRBJ1-1 and V is TRBV2; 7 bases map to TRBD1. Trimming took 1 base from V and 1 from J; bases not matched to a gene: 0. Germline V gene sequence: CDR1 SNHLY, CDR2 FYNNEI. The CDR3 loop spans 14 amino acids. The CDR3 DNA is TGTGCCAGCAGTGAAGACAGGGGGAACACTGAAGCTTTCTTT. This translates into CASSEDRGNTEAFF.

V usage is TRBV7-6 and J usage is TRBJ1-1; 11 bases align to TRBD1. V gave up 4 bases and J gave up 2 bases; unmatched junction bases: 3. This CDR3 has 15 residues. The germline V gene has CDR1 SGHVS and CDR2 FNYEAQ. As DNA, the CDR3 is TGTGCCAGCAGCTCAGGACAGGGGGCAAACACTGAAGCTTTCTTT. This encodes CASSSGQGANTEAFF. Full variable domain (outside the CDR3, taken from reference TRBV7-6 and TRBJ1-1): GAGVSQSPRYKVTKRGQDVALRCDPISGHVSLYWYRQALGQGPEFLTYFNYEAQQDKSGLPNDRFSAERPEGSISTLTIQRTEQRDSAMYRCASSSGQGANTEAFFGQGTRLTVV.

The chain joins TRBV19 to TRBJ1-5; the D is unclear. The CDR3 is 13 amino acids. Germline V gene data show CDR1 as LNHDA and CDR2 as SQIVND (reference sequence). Trimming removed 4 bases from V and 5 bases from J, with 9 bases in between. The CDR3 reads CASSRALHQPQHF. Here the CDR3 DNA reads TGTGCCAGTAGTAGGGCGCTACATCAGCCCCAGCATTTT.

The rearrangement uses TRBV11-3 and TRBJ2-1; D remains ambiguous. Per germline, CDR1 SGHNT and CDR2 YENEEA. This CDR3 has 13 amino acids. The V end was cut by 1 base, the J end by 6 bases, with 7 bases between. In nucleotides, the CDR3 is TGTGCCAGCAGCTTAGTGTTAGGCAATGAGCAGTTCTTC. Protein sequence: CASSLVLGNEQFF.

The chain has TRBV10-3 and TRBJ1-2, with D tentatively TRBD1 (5 bases). CDR3 size: 15 residues. Germline V lookup: CDR1 ENHRY, CDR2 SYGVKD. V shed 8 bases and J shed 1 base, with 17 bases lying between them. The CDR3 region has the DNA TGTGCCATCTTTGGAATGGACAACGATAACTATGGCTACACCTTC. It encodes CAIFGMDNDNYGYTF.

The chain links TRBV6-1 to TRBJ1-1, with TRBD1 as a possible D gene (5 bases). Germline V gene lookup returns CDR1 MNHNS and CDR2 SASEGT. This CDR3 contains 12 residues. Trimming took 5 bases from V and 6 from J, leaving 10 bases between them. The CDR3: CASSTGTPEAFF. The CDR3 DNA follows: TGTGCCAGCAGTACCGGGACCCCTGAAGCTTTCTTT.

This chain connects TRBV23-1 to TRBJ2-7, with D possibly TRBD1 on 6 matching bases. TRBV23-1 is flagged as an ORF with uncertain function. CDR3 length equals 17 residues. Trimming shortened V by 7 bases and J by 5 bases, and 27 bases separated the two germline ends. CDR3 nucleotide sequence: TGCGCCAGCAACATTTGTCCACCCACCGGGACACGAGACGAGCAGTACTTC. Encoded protein: CASNICPPTGTRDEQYF.